This T cell receptor beta chain was identified during a study of CD8+ T cells in alopecia areata. Following RNA extraction, reverse transcription yielded cDNA that acted as the sequencing template. The table came from immunoSEQ multiplex PCR; TCRdb's copy has only in-frame clones and leaves some out. The table has under 200,000 clones, 55% to 75% seen once. This sample's treatment: oral pan-JAK inhibitor, 5-10 mg twice daily. CDR1 is SGHAT and CDR2 is FQNNGV in the germline V gene. This CDR3 region has 18 residues. With V trimmed by 5 bases and J by 2 bases, 16 bases remained unmatched. V gene TRBV11-2 combines with J gene TRBJ2-7, with 9 bases that match TRBD1. The input for sequencing was CD4+ T cells sorted from blood, taken at week 24, from a patient treated with tofacitinib. This clonotype originated in a human donor with alopecia areata. The CDR3 bases are TGTGCCAGCAGCCCATTAAACCGGCGGACAGGGGATACCTACGAGCAGTACTTC. Translated, it gives CASSPLNRRTGDTYEQYF.